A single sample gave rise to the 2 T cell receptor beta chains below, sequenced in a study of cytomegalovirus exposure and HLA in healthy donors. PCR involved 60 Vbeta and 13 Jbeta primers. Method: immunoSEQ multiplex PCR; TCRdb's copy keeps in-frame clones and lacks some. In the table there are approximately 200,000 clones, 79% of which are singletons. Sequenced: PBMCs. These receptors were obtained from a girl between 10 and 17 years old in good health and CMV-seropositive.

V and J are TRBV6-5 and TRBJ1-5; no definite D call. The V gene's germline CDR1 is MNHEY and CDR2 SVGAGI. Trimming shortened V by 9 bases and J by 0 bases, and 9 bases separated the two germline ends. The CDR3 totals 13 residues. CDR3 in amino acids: CASSGNSNQPQHF. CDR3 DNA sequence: TGTGCCAGTTCGGGGAATAGCAATCAGCCCCAGCATTTT.

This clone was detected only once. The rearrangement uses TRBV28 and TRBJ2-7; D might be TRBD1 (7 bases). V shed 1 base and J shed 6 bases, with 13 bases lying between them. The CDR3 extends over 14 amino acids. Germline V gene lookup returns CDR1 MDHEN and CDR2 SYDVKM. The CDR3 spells CASSLLPGGLEQYF. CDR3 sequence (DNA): TGTGCCAGCAGTTTATTGCCAGGGGGGCTCGAGCAGTACTTC.